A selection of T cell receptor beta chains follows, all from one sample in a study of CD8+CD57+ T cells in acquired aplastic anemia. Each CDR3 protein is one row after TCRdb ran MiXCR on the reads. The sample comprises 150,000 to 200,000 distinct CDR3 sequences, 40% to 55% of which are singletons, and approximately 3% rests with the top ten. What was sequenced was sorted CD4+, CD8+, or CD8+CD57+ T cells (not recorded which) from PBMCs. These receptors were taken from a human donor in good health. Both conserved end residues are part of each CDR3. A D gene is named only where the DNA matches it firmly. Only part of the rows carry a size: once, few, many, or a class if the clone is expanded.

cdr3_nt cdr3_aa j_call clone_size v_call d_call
TGCAGTGCTAGAGACCCGGAACTAGCGGGAGGTTACAATGAGCAGTTCTTC CSARDPELAGGYNEQFF TRBJ2-1 . TRBV20-1 TRBD2
TGCGCCAGCAGCTTGACTGATCCCTACGAGCAGTACTTC CASSLTDPYEQYF TRBJ2-7 few TRBV5-1 .
TGTGCCAGCAGCTCAGGGGACTCCCTTAATTCACCCCTCCACTTT CASSSGDSLNSPLHF TRBJ1-6 many TRBV11-2 .
TGTGCCAGCAGCCGATCGGGACTCAAAACCACCGGGGAGCTGTTTTTT CASSRSGLKTTGELFF TRBJ2-2 . TRBV4-2 .
TGTGCCATCAGTGAAAAGGGACTAGCGAAAGGCGGGGAGACCCAGTACTTC CAISEKGLAKGGETQYF TRBJ2-5 few TRBV10-3 TRBD2
TGTGCCAGCAGCCGGGAATTAGCGGGAGGGCGCGATACGCAGTATTTT CASSRELAGGRDTQYF TRBJ2-3 . TRBV4-2 TRBD2
TGCAGTGCTAGAGATGGTCACGGGCAGGGGAGATCCTATGGCTACACCTTC CSARDGHGQGRSYGYTF TRBJ1-2 many TRBV20-1 .
TGTGCCAGCAGCTCCCAGGGGGAGGGTCAGCCCCAGCATTTT CASSSQGEGQPQHF TRBJ1-5 many TRBV9 TRBD1
TGCAGTGCTAGAGCACTGCCTCCTTATGGCTACACCTTC CSARALPPYGYTF TRBJ1-2 . TRBV20-1 .
TGTGCCAGCAGCCAAGTGATCAGCGTAAGCTCCTACAATGAGCAGTTCTTC CASSQVISVSSYNEQFF TRBJ2-1 . TRBV4-2 .
TGCAGTGCTAGAGTAGCGGGAGTTTCAGGCGAGCAGTACTTC CSARVAGVSGEQYF TRBJ2-7 many TRBV20-1 TRBD2
TGTGCCAGCAGCTTCCGAGCGGGAGGGTCAGATACGCAGTATTTT CASSFRAGGSDTQYF TRBJ2-3 many TRBV7-2 TRBD2
TGTGCCATCAGTGAGACACAGGGTACTGCCACCTTC CAISETQGTATF TRBJ2-5 many TRBV10-3 .
TGCGCCAGCAGCTTGGACGGAAGAATGGGTAGTTCACCCCTCCACTTT CASSLDGRMGSSPLHF TRBJ1-6 . TRBV5-1 .
TGTGCCGGCAGTAGCGGGAGGGGTATTTACGAGCAGTACTTC CAGSSGRGIYEQYF TRBJ2-7 once TRBV2 TRBD2
TGTGCCACCAGTGACTTGCTAGGGTATGCGCAGTATTTT CATSDLLGYAQYF TRBJ2-3 . TRBV24-1 .
TGTGCCAGCACTCAGAGACTAACAGATACGCAGTATTTT CASTQRLTDTQYF TRBJ2-3 . TRBV7-2 .
TGTGCCAGCAGCAGAAACCAGGGTGGCACTGAAGCTTTCTTT CASSRNQGGTEAFF TRBJ1-1 many TRBV11-2 .
TGTGCCATCAGTGAAACCGTGGACCTTCTTGGAGGCTACACCTTC CAISETVDLLGGYTF TRBJ1-2 . TRBV10-3 .
TGCAGTGCTAGAAGCGGAGGGGGGCATGAACAGCCCCAGCATTTT CSARSGGGHEQPQHF TRBJ1-5 once TRBV20-1 .
TGCAGCGTCACGACAGGGACGAATTCACCCCTCCACTTT CSVTTGTNSPLHF TRBJ1-6 . TRBV29-1 TRBD1
TGTGCCAGCAGCTCCGGGACAGCGAGGACCCAGTACTTC CASSSGTARTQYF TRBJ2-5 . TRBV7-9 TRBD1
TGTGCCAGCAGCTTAACTGTTTCGACAGTGTCCGGGGAGCTGTTTTTT CASSLTVSTVSGELFF TRBJ2-2 many TRBV7-6 .
TGCAGCGCTCGGACGGAGGGGGCCAACGTCCTGACTTTC CSARTEGANVLTF TRBJ2-6 once TRBV29-1 .
TGTGCCAGCAGCTTGTCGAACGGGGGCGGCTACACCTTC CASSLSNGGGYTF TRBJ1-2 . TRBV5-6 .
TGTGCCAGCAGCTCAAAGGTCCGGACAGGGTCCTACGAGCAGTACTTC CASSSKVRTGSYEQYF TRBJ2-7 . TRBV11-2 TRBD1
TGTGCCAGCAGTTCTCTCGGACAGGGACGGCTAGGAAACATTCAGTACTTC CASSSLGQGRLGNIQYF TRBJ2-4 . TRBV28 TRBD1
TGTGCCACCAGTGATTTCCCTGGACTAGCGGGGGAGAATGAGCAGTTCTTC CATSDFPGLAGENEQFF TRBJ2-1 many TRBV24-1 TRBD2
TGTGCCAGCCGGGGGATCAGGTTTTTAGAGACCCAGTACTTC CASRGIRFLETQYF TRBJ2-5 few TRBV6-6 .
TGTGCCAGCAGTACCGGGACAGGGAGGACCGAGCAGTACTTC CASSTGTGRTEQYF TRBJ2-7 many TRBV6-1 TRBD1
TGCGCCAGCAGCCCCGGGGCCGCCCCCTACGAGCAGTACTTC CASSPGAAPYEQYF TRBJ2-7 . TRBV10-1 .
TGTGCCAGCAGCTTGGGTCAGACAGGGAGTGGCTACACCTTC CASSLGQTGSGYTF TRBJ1-2 few TRBV7-2 TRBD1
TGTGCCAGCAGCTTGGGGACAGCAGGAGAAAAACTGTTTTTT CASSLGTAGEKLFF TRBJ1-4 many TRBV7-2 TRBD1
TGCAGTGCTAGGAGGGCAACTAGCGGGACAGATACGCAGTATTTT CSARRATSGTDTQYF TRBJ2-3 few TRBV20-1 TRBD2
TGTGCCAGCAGCGTGGTACCTCAGGGTCGAGGCACCGGGGAGCTGTTTTTT CASSVVPQGRGTGELFF TRBJ2-2 many TRBV5-4 .
TGTGCCAGCAGCCTATTGACAGGGTTTAACTATGGCTACACCTTC CASSLLTGFNYGYTF TRBJ1-2 . TRBV7-3 TRBD1
TGTGCCAGCCCATCGACAGCGTCGAACACCGGGGAGCTGTTTTTT CASPSTASNTGELFF TRBJ2-2 . TRBV2 .
TGTGCCAGCAGCGCTAGGAATACGAATGAGCAGTTCTTC CASSARNTNEQFF TRBJ2-1 . TRBV7-8 .
TGTGCCAGCAGCTTGGGACAGGGGGTCGGAAAACTGTTTTTT CASSLGQGVGKLFF TRBJ1-4 . TRBV6-1 TRBD1
TGTGCCAGCTCACCAAACTCTGGAAACACCATATATTTT CASSPNSGNTIYF TRBJ1-3 . TRBV18 .
TGTGCCAGTAGTACACAGGGAGGCGGTGAAGCTTTCTTT CASSTQGGGEAFF TRBJ1-1 once TRBV19 .
TGTGCTAGCGGCAGACTAGCGGGAGACCCCGGGGAGCTGTTTTTT CASGRLAGDPGELFF TRBJ2-2 . TRBV7-6 TRBD2